These 21 T cell receptor beta chains were sequenced from one sample in a study of cytomegalovirus exposure and HLA in healthy donors. A multiplex PCR was run with 60 Vbeta primers and 13 Jbeta primers. The table came from immunoSEQ multiplex PCR; TCRdb's copy has only in-frame clones and leaves some out. The repertoire holds around 170,000 clones, with about four fifths as singletons. The sequenced material came from PBMCs. The receptors stem from a boy aged 2 to 10 in good health and CMV-seronegative.

Only a few counts were recorded for this clone. V is TRBV2 and J is TRBJ1-1; possibly TRBD1 for D (5 bases). Germline CDR1 and CDR2: SNHLY and FYNNEI. The V end was cut by 6 bases, the J end by 11 bases, with 16 bases between. The CDR3 extends over 12 amino acids. CDR3 nucleotide sequence: TGTGCCAGCAGCAGCGCGGGGGATAACGCTTTCTTT. This encodes CASSSAGDNAFF.

This rearrangement joins TRBV9 to TRBJ2-7, with 8 bases identical to TRBD2. The ends lost 0 bases at V and 5 bases at J; junction bases unmatched: 13. The CDR3 has 17 residues. CDR1 and CDR2 from the germline V gene are SGDLS and YYNGEE. The CDR3 DNA reads TGTGCCAGCAGCGTAGACCAAATAGCGGGAAGGTTGGACGAGCAGTACTTC. Translating it yields CASSVDQIAGRLDEQYF.

The chain recombines TRBV5-1 with TRBJ2-5; no clear D gene. The J call is uncertain, as TRBJ2-7 better fits the DNA end. The CDR3 sequence is 14 residues long. Looked up from germline, CDR1 is SGHRS and CDR2 is YFSETQ. Here the CDR3 DNA reads TGCGCCAGCAGCTTTACCCCAGGCGCTAACGAGCAGTACTTC. Amino acid sequence: CASSFTPGANEQYF.

The gene calls are TRBV7-9 and TRBJ2-2, with D hard to call. The CDR3 extends over 17 amino acids. From germline, CDR1 is SEHNR and CDR2 FQNEAQ (reference sequence). V shed 5 bases and J shed 1 base, with 17 bases lying between them. The CDR3 loop reads CASSAPLGVLNTGELFF. Written as DNA, the CDR3 is TGTGCCAGCAGCGCCCCCCTCGGAGTATTGAACACCGGGGAGCTGTTTTTT.

This rearrangement joins TRBV7-9 to TRBJ2-7; 9 bases are a match to TRBD2. Germline CDR1 SEHNR, CDR2 FQNEAQ (reference sequence). Unmatched junction bases numbered 8, after V lost 4 bases and J lost 4 bases. The length of the CDR3 is 15 residues. CDR3 DNA sequence: TGTGCCAGCAGCTCGGTTAGCGGGAGTGAGTACGAGCAGTACTTC. It yields the protein CASSSVSGSEYEQYF.

This chain uses TRBV15 with TRBJ2-1, with 12 bases lining up with TRBD1. V was clipped by 2 bases and J by 8 bases; unmatched bases: 13. The CDR3 is 18 residues long. Germline CDR1 is LNHNV and CDR2 is YYDKDF (reference sequence). The CDR3 DNA sequence: TGTGCCACCAGCAGAAAAGCTCCGGGACAGGGGGCTAGCGATGAGCAGTTCTTC. The encoded protein is CATSRKAPGQGASDEQFF.

This rearrangement joins TRBV18 to TRBJ2-7; 7 nucleotides match TRBD1. The J segment lost 3 bases and the V segment lost 4 bases, leaving 3 bases of the junction unmatched. The CDR3 length is 13 residues. Germline CDR1 reads KGHSH; CDR2 reads LQKENI. CDR3 region: CASSRGQYYEQYF. DNA of the CDR3: TGTGCCAGCTCACGGGGACAGTACTACGAGCAGTACTTC.

CDR3 nucleotides: TGTGCCAGCAGTTTCATCGGGACAGATAATGAAAAACTGTTTTTT. Amino acid sequence: CASSFIGTDNEKLFF. The rearrangement links TRBV27 to TRBJ1-4; TRBD1 agrees at 7 bases. J lost 4 bases, V lost 3 bases, and 5 bases had no gene match. Per germline, CDR1 MNHEY and CDR2 SMNVEV (reference sequence). CDR3 size: 15 residues.

This rearrangement joins TRBV2 to TRBJ2-1; tentatively, D is TRBD2 (5 bases). Trimming took 4 bases from V and 4 from J, leaving 11 bases between them. The CDR3 is 14 residues long. From germline, CDR1 is SNHLY and CDR2 FYNNEI. The CDR3 spells CASSVASPYNEQFF. As DNA, the CDR3 is TGTGCCAGCAGTGTAGCTAGCCCGTACAATGAGCAGTTCTTC.

The rearrangement uses TRBV30 and TRBJ1-5; weak D call: TRBD1 (6 bases). The germline gives CDR1 GTSNPN, CDR2 SVGIG (reference sequence). The CDR3 extends over 13 amino acids. Trimming took 2 bases from V and 5 from J, leaving 10 bases between them. CDR3 DNA sequence: TGTGCCTGGAGTAGACAGGTCGATCAGCCCCAGCATTTT. Its protein product is CAWSRQVDQPQHF.

The V gene is TRBV28, the J gene TRBJ2-7; TRBD2 matches 7 bases. Per the germline V gene, CDR1 is MDHEN and CDR2 is SYDVKM. After removal of 2 bases from V and 4 bases from J, the junction contained 5 bases not matched to a gene. The CDR3 runs to 14 residues. The DNA of the CDR3 is TGTGCCAGCAGTTTAGGCGGGAGCCAGTACGAGCAGTACTTC. It translates to CASSLGGSQYEQYF.

This clone was counted a few times. The chain has TRBV5-1 and TRBJ2-3; possible D gene TRBD2, 5 bases. The CDR3 length is 14 residues. Germline lookup yields CDR1 SGHRS and CDR2 YFSETQ. Trimming took 2 bases from V and 2 from J, leaving 9 bases between them. The CDR3 reads CASSFSVLTDTQYF. In DNA, the CDR3 is TGCGCCAGCAGCTTTAGCGTTCTCACAGATACGCAGTATTTT.

A remark on this clone: One end of the junction fails to match germline, which may point to a read error. The V call is TRBV30, the J call TRBJ1-6, with D maybe TRBD1 (6 bases). In germline, CDR1 is GTSNPN, CDR2 SVGIG (reference sequence). The CDR3 has 13 residues. CDR3 amino acids: CAWNGGYDSPLHF. The DNA of the CDR3 is TGTGCCTGGAATGGGGGCTATGATTCACCCCTCCACTTT.

J is TRBJ1-1 and V is TRBV6-1, with TRBD1 matching 8 bases. The V gene's germline CDR1 is MNHNS and CDR2 SASEGT. Trimming cost V 7 bases and J 8 bases; bases outside gene matches: 18. The CDR3 runs to 16 residues. DNA for the CDR3: TGTGCCAGCAATGACGGTAAAGGCAGGGGGCGCGCGGAAGCTTTCTTT. Translation: CASNDGKGRGRAEAFF.

V usage is TRBV5-6 and J usage is TRBJ1-2; TRBD1 matches 9 bases. CDR1 and CDR2 (germline): SGHDT, YYEEEE. V lost 4 bases to trimming and J lost 4 bases; unmatched junction nucleotides: 8. This CDR3 comprises 15 residues. CDR3 amino acids: CASSPGQGLPYGYTF. Written as DNA, the CDR3 is TGTGCCAGCAGCCCGGGACAGGGACTACCCTATGGCTACACCTTC.

The rearrangement links TRBV28 to TRBJ1-3; 8 bases are shared with TRBD1. Germline assignment: CDR1 MDHEN and CDR2 SYDVKM. V shed 5 bases and J 1 base; nucleotides not matched to a gene: 10. The CDR3 is made up of 17 amino acids. The CDR3 loop reads CASSQSRDRKSGNTIYF. CDR3 sequence (DNA): TGTGCCAGCAGTCAGAGCCGGGACAGGAAATCTGGAAACACCATATATTTT.

This clone was picked up one time. The chain uses TRBV5-1 and TRBJ2-3; 10 bases align to TRBD1. Germline V gives CDR1 SGHRS, CDR2 YFSETQ. The CDR3 covers 17 residues. Unmatched junction bases numbered 11, after V lost 4 bases and J lost 3 bases. This CDR3 is CASSPAGTGDLTDTQYF. The CDR3 DNA is TGCGCCAGCAGCCCGGCTGGGACAGGGGATCTTACAGATACGCAGTATTTT.

The rearrangement links TRBV9 to TRBJ2-2, with D possibly matching TRBD1 (6 bases). The V gene lost 0 bases and the J gene lost 0 bases, with 9 bases spanning the gap. Germline loops: CDR1 SGDLS, CDR2 YYNGEE. There are 16 residues in the CDR3. This CDR3 reads CASSVGTASNTGELFF. The CDR3 nucleotides are TGTGCCAGCAGCGTAGGGACAGCTTCGAACACCGGGGAGCTGTTTTTT.

The chain couples TRBV5-1 to TRBJ2-7, with TRBD2 as a possible D gene (6 bases). The CDR3 spans 13 residues. V lost 2 bases to trimming and J lost 6 bases, with 12 bases between them. Germline V gene data show CDR1 as SGHRS and CDR2 as YFSETQ. The CDR3 sequence is CASSFPDYAEQYF. The DNA for the CDR3 is TGCGCCAGCAGCTTCCCGGACTACGCCGAGCAGTACTTC.

This clone appeared a single time. The J gene is TRBJ2-6, the V gene TRBV30; D is perhaps TRBD1 (5 bases). Germline CDR1 GTSNPN, CDR2 SVGIG (reference sequence). The CDR3 totals 15 residues. V was pared by 0 bases and J by 2 bases, with 8 bases between. The CDR3 DNA reads as TGTGCCTGGAGTGTGGGGCAGGCTGGGGCCAACGTCCTGACTTTC. This gives the protein CAWSVGQAGANVLTF. Complete variable domain (other parts from reference TRBV30 and TRBJ2-6): SQTIHQWPATLVQPVGSPLSLECTVEGTSNPNLYWYRQAAGRGLQLLFYSVGIGQISSEVPQNLSASRPQDRQFILSSKKLLLSDSGFYLCAWSVGQAGANVLTFGAGSRLTVL.

The rearrangement joins TRBV27 to TRBJ1-1; TRBD1 might be the D (5 bases). The CDR3 sequence is 14 residues long. V was shortened by 5 bases and J by 2 bases, with 12 bases between the two germline ends. In germline, CDR1 is MNHEY, CDR2 SMNVEV (reference sequence). CDR3 coding DNA: TGTGCCAGCAGTCCCCAGGGAACTAACACTGAAGCTTTCTTT. It yields the protein CASSPQGTNTEAFF.